Each of the 28 T cell receptor beta chains below was sequenced from the same sample in a study of shared clonotypes between healthy human individuals. The assay was immunoSEQ multiplex PCR, and TCRdb's table has in-frame clones only and misses some. The data show 2 million to 2.5 million clones, with roughly 95% seen just once and approximately 0.13% held by the top ten. Material for sequencing was naive CD4+ T cells sorted from blood. Subset indicated: CD45RA+ positively selected. The receptors stem from a man between 18 and 35 years old in good health.

The rearrangement links TRBV28 to TRBJ1-1; no firm D call. This CDR3 is built from 15 residues. Trimming took 3 bases from V and 1 from J, leaving 12 bases between them. CDR1 and CDR2 (germline): MDHEN, SYDVKM. The CDR3 protein is CASSFHRSKNTEAFF. In DNA, the CDR3 is TGTGCCAGCAGTTTTCACAGATCGAAGAACACTGAAGCTTTCTTT.

The V gene is TRBV7-9, the J gene TRBJ2-3; no clear D gene. Looked up from germline, CDR1 is SEHNR and CDR2 is FQNEAQ (reference sequence). V gave up 8 bases and J gave up 2 bases, with 11 bases separating them. This CDR3 region has 13 residues. The CDR3 sequence is CASGLGFTDTQYF. In DNA, the CDR3 is TGTGCCAGCGGATTAGGGTTCACAGATACGCAGTATTTT.

This rearrangement joins TRBV5-1 to TRBJ1-4, with a weak D call TRBD1 (5 bases). The CDR3 totals 15 residues. Trimming removed 0 bases at V and 7 bases at J, with 13 bases between. CDR1 SGHRS and CDR2 YFSETQ come from the germline V gene. The CDR3 sequence: CASSLVSGQGEKLFF. The CDR3 DNA reads TGCGCCAGCAGCTTGGTTTCGGGGCAGGGTGAAAAACTGTTTTTT.

V is TRBV19 and J is TRBJ1-4; a possible D gene is TRBD1 (5 bases). The CDR3 has 12 amino acids. Deletions cut 2 bases from V and 13 bases from J, with 11 bases between. Looked up from germline, CDR1 is LNHDA and CDR2 is SQIVND (reference sequence). The chain's CDR3 is CASSIKGGGLFF. The DNA of the CDR3 is TGTGCCAGTAGTATAAAAGGCGGGGGACTGTTTTTT.

The V call is TRBV6-5, the J call TRBJ1-4; unclear D gene. The CDR3 is 15 residues long. Between the trimmed V and J ends, which lost 6 bases and 0 bases, there was a span of 11 bases. The germline gives CDR1 MNHEY, CDR2 SVGAGI. CDR3 nucleotide sequence: TGTGCCAGCAGCTCCGGGAGGTCAACTAATGAAAAACTGTTTTTT. Protein product: CASSSGRSTNEKLFF.

The V and J genes are TRBV2 and TRBJ1-1, with D possibly TRBD1 on 5 matching bases. The germline CDR1 and CDR2 sequences are SNHLY and FYNNEI. V was cut by 8 bases and J by 5 bases, with 15 bases left in between. CDR3 length: 13 residues. The CDR3: CASGAGFTTEAFF. The DNA for the CDR3 is TGTGCCAGCGGGGCTGGTTTTACGACTGAAGCTTTCTTT.

The chain joins TRBV5-4 to TRBJ2-1; 7 bases fit TRBD1. This CDR3 is built from 11 residues. Losses at the gene ends were 4 bases for V and 9 bases for J; bases not matched to a gene: 1. CDR1 and CDR2 (germline): SGHNT, YYREEE (reference sequence). The CDR3 DNA reads TGTGCCAGCAGCCGGACAGGTGAGCAGTTCTTC. This encodes CASSRTGEQFF.

The chain combines TRBV19 with TRBJ2-3; D not certain. Germline V gene data show CDR1 as LNHDA and CDR2 as SQIVND (reference sequence). The CDR3 runs to 15 residues. V lost 3 bases, J lost 1 base, and 11 bases lay in between. CDR3 in DNA: TGTGCCAGTAGTATCTACACCGCGGGCACAGATACGCAGTATTTT. Amino acids: CASSIYTAGTDTQYF. The full variable domain, rest sourced from reference TRBV19 and TRBJ2-3, is DGGITQSPKYLFRKEGQNVTLSCEQNLNHDAMYWYRQDPGQGLRLIYYSQIVNDFQKGDIAEGYSVSREKKESFPLTVTSAQKNPTAFYLCASSIYTAGTDTQYFGPGTRLTVL.

Worth noting for this clone: Other DNA sequences of this sample code for an identical CDR3. The chain recombines TRBV10-3 with TRBJ2-5, with D perhaps matching TRBD1 (5 bases). Germline CDR1 ENHRY, CDR2 SYGVKD. Trimming took off 6 bases at V and 3 bases at J, with 11 bases between the two ends. The CDR3 runs 13 residues. The CDR3 spells CAISASGKETQYF. DNA for the CDR3: TGTGCCATCAGCGCATCAGGGAAAGAGACCCAGTACTTC.

The chain couples TRBV7-2 to TRBJ2-1, with 9 nucleotides matching TRBD2. CDR1 and CDR2 from the germline V gene are SGHTA and FQGNSA. The CDR3 is made up of 16 amino acids. The V and J ends lost 0 bases and 9 bases, in that order; junction bases with no gene match: 9. The CDR3: CASSLALGGRAGEQFF. In DNA form, the CDR3 reads TGTGCCAGCAGCTTAGCGCTCGGCGGGAGGGCCGGTGAGCAGTTCTTC.

The chain joins TRBV19 to TRBJ2-7; D is perhaps TRBD2 (7 bases). The CDR3 length is 14 residues. The germline V gene encodes CDR1 LNHDA and CDR2 SQIVND (reference sequence). Trimming shortened V by 6 bases and J by 5 bases, and 17 bases separated the two germline ends. This CDR3 is CASRPGLGGDEQYF. CDR3 bases: TGTGCCAGTAGGCCCGGACTAGGGGGAGACGAGCAGTACTTC.

The J gene is TRBJ2-1, the V gene TRBV7-3; D tentatively reads TRBD1 or TRBD2 (6 bases each). V was cut by 0 bases and J by 6 bases, with 9 bases left in between. The V gene's germline CDR1 is SGHTA and CDR2 FQGTGA. The CDR3 runs to 14 residues. CDR3 nucleotide sequence: TGTGCCAGCAGCTTAACGGGGGGCCCCAATGAGCAGTTCTTC. Translating it yields CASSLTGGPNEQFF.

CDR3 nucleotides: TGTGCCAGCAGCTTAGAATTGGCCGAGCAGTACTTC. Translating it yields CASSLELAEQYF. This sequence joins TRBV7-9 and TRBJ2-7; D unresolved. The V and J ends lost 1 base and 6 bases respectively, with 7 bases between them. The CDR3 is 12 residues long. Germline V gene data show CDR1 as SEHNR and CDR2 as FQNEAQ (reference sequence).

The CDR3 sequence: CASRPGRGVGGYTF. The CDR3 coding sequence is TGTGCCAGCAGACCTGGCAGGGGAGTGGGTGGCTACACCTTC. This rearrangement joins TRBV27 to TRBJ1-2; TRBD1 might be the D (6 bases). This CDR3 region has 14 residues. V lost 6 bases, J lost 7 bases, and 18 bases lay in between. Germline lookup yields CDR1 MNHEY and CDR2 SMNVEV (reference sequence).

This chain's CDR3 is CASSLTSKGRGYTF. CDR3 in DNA: TGCGCCAGCAGCCTAACCTCAAAGGGCAGGGGCTACACCTTC. This chain connects TRBV5-1 to TRBJ1-2; D not certain. The V and J ends lost 4 bases and 8 bases respectively, with 18 bases between them. The germline gives CDR1 SGHRS, CDR2 YFSETQ. This CDR3 is built from 14 residues.

This clone was counted a single time. V usage is TRBV19 and J usage is TRBJ2-7; weak D call: TRBD2 (6 bases). CDR1 is LNHDA, CDR2 SQIVND, per germline (reference sequence). V was shortened by 6 bases and J by 0 bases, with 15 bases between the two germline ends. The CDR3 loop spans 15 amino acids. The CDR3 coding sequence is TGTGCCAGTAGGCTGAAGACGGGGGACTCCTACGAGCAGTACTTC. Translated: CASRLKTGDSYEQYF.

The V gene is TRBV6-5, the J gene TRBJ1-1; TRBD1 matches at 9 bases. The CDR3 extends over 14 amino acids. The J segment lost 5 bases and the V segment lost 6 bases, leaving 7 bases of the junction unmatched. The germline V gene has CDR1 MNHEY and CDR2 SVGAGI. In nucleotides, the CDR3 is TGTGCCAGCAGCAAGGACAGGGGCAGAACTGAAGCTTTCTTT. Translated: CASSKDRGRTEAFF.

The V call is TRBV19, the J call TRBJ2-7, with D uncertain. From germline, CDR1 is LNHDA and CDR2 SQIVND (reference sequence). The CDR3 runs to 15 residues. V lost 0 bases to trimming and J lost 1 base, with 10 bases between them. For the CDR3, the DNA is TGTGCCAGTAGTATAGAAGACACTAAATCCTACGAGCAGTACTTC. It specifies CASSIEDTKSYEQYF.

The chain has TRBV23-1 and TRBJ1-1; 8 positions match TRBD1. TRBV23-1 is filed as an ORF, its function uncertain. V trimming: 0 bases; J trimming: 0 bases; junction bases outside the gene matches: 9. The CDR3 contains 18 residues. The CDR3, as DNA: TGCGCCAGCAGTCAATCTGGGACAGGTACAATTATGAACACTGAAGCTTTCTTT. Its translation is CASSQSGTGTIMNTEAFF.

The chain carries TRBV10-3 and TRBJ1-4; 9 positions agree with TRBD1. The CDR3 is 17 amino acids. The junction had 10 bases not matched to a gene; V was cut back by 0 bases and J by 8 bases. CDR1 is ENHRY and CDR2 is SYGVKD in the germline V gene. Here the CDR3 reads CAISESKGTGKEEKLFF. The CDR3 DNA is TGTGCCATCAGTGAGTCAAAGGGGACAGGGAAAGAGGAAAAACTGTTTTTT.

Only one count was recorded for this clone. The V call is TRBV11-2, the J call TRBJ2-2; the D is unclear. V lost 5 bases to trimming and J lost 13 bases, with 14 bases between them. Germline CDR1 reads SGHAT; CDR2 reads FQNNGV. The CDR3 runs 12 residues. Here the CDR3 reads CASSSRSVRLFF. CDR3 coding DNA: TGTGCCAGCAGCAGCCGCTCGGTTAGGCTGTTTTTT.

Concerning this clone: The same CDR3 also results from other DNA sequences found in this sample. The chain couples TRBV18 to TRBJ2-7, with D perhaps matching TRBD2 (6 bases). The CDR3 consists of 14 residues. V was trimmed by 2 bases and J by 1 base, leaving 9 bases between them. Germline V gene sequence: CDR1 KGHSH, CDR2 LQKENI. The DNA for the CDR3 is TGTGCCAGCTCACCAGCGGGGAGGTCCTACGAGCAGTACTTC. This translates into CASSPAGRSYEQYF.

In DNA, the CDR3 is TGCGCCAGCAGCGACCGGGACAGGCCGCGGATCGGCTACACCTTC. Translating it yields CASSDRDRPRIGYTF. This chain connects TRBV4-3 to TRBJ1-2, with 8 bases matching TRBD1. Germline loops: CDR1 LGHNA, CDR2 YSLEER. The J segment lost 8 bases and the V segment lost 5 bases, leaving 13 bases of the junction unmatched. The CDR3 is made up of 15 amino acids.

The chain recombines TRBV19 with TRBJ1-5, with 7 bases identical to TRBD1. Germline CDR1 LNHDA, CDR2 SQIVND (reference sequence). Trimming cost V 8 bases and J 0 bases; bases outside gene matches: 4. This CDR3 contains 14 residues. CDR3 bases: TGTGCCAGTTCGGACAGGAATAGCAATCAGCCCCAGCATTTT. Translating gives CASSDRNSNQPQHF.

The chain recombines TRBV10-3 with TRBJ2-7, with TRBD2 identical over 12 bases. Germline assignment: CDR1 ENHRY and CDR2 SYGVKD. Unmatched junction bases numbered 12, after V lost 8 bases and J lost 7 bases. CDR3 length: 15 residues. CDR3 protein: CAIGRLAGDPGEQYF. The CDR3 bases are TGTGCCATCGGAAGACTAGCGGGAGATCCGGGGGAGCAGTACTTC.

This chain links TRBV18 with TRBJ2-1; no firm D call. From germline, CDR1 is KGHSH and CDR2 LQKENI. V lost 4 bases and J lost 0, with 7 bases in between. The CDR3 is 14 amino acids. The chain's CDR3 is CASSLRGSYNEQFF. In DNA form, the CDR3 reads TGTGCCAGCTCACTCCGCGGCTCCTACAATGAGCAGTTCTTC.

V and J are TRBV6-1 and TRBJ1-2, with TRBD1 matching over 7 bases. The trim removed 6 bases at V and 2 bases at J, leaving 3 bases unmatched. The CDR3 has 13 residues. Looked up from germline, CDR1 is MNHNS and CDR2 is SASEGT. The CDR3 DNA reads as TGTGCCAGCAGGACAGGGCCCAACTATGGCTACACCTTC. Amino acids: CASRTGPNYGYTF.

This sequence joins TRBV13 and TRBJ2-7; no firm D call. This CDR3 region has 15 residues. Germline V gene sequence: CDR1 PRHDT, CDR2 FYEKMQ (reference sequence). The V end lost 5 bases, the J end lost 0 bases, and 14 bases lay between the germline ends. In DNA, the CDR3 is TGTGCCAGCAGCCTAAAACAGTGGAGCTCCTACGAGCAGTACTTC. Translating gives CASSLKQWSSYEQYF.